This section outlines one T cell receptor (beta chain) sequence together with its context. The antigen remains unidentified. Trimming removed 5 bases at V and 6 bases at J, with 4 bases between. CDR1 is MNHNS and CDR2 is SASEGT in the germline V gene. The CDR3 spans 11 residues. This entry comes from a study of early stage breast cancer tumors. The overall study: Average read coverage per sample was around 10-fold. Broader study findings: Most shared enriched TCRB sequences were commonly generated ones.

Clones were read by immunoSEQ multiplex PCR, and TCRdb kept only the in-frame ones, dropping some. The sample includes 25,000 to 30,000 clones, 72% of them seen just once. The chain has TRBV6-1 and TRBJ2-2, with D hard to call. The sequence derives from a person aged 45 to 59 with breast cancer. Source material: blood. CDR3 bases: TGTGCCAGCAGTTACCCCGGGGAGCTGTTTTTT. Translated: CASSYPGELFF.